The 8 T cell receptor beta chains below were found in one sample sequenced in a study of cytomegalovirus exposure and HLA in healthy donors. Data came from immunoSEQ multiplex PCR; TCRdb stores just in-frame clones and leaves some out. This table holds about 110,000 clones, about 88% found once. The sample comprised PBMCs. The receptors were sampled from a woman aged 18 to 35 in good health and CMV-seronegative.

The rearrangement joins TRBV28 to TRBJ1-2; tentatively, D is TRBD1 (6 bases). Germline V gene data show CDR1 as MDHEN and CDR2 as SYDVKM. The CDR3 covers 15 residues. V was cut by 3 bases and J by 0 bases, with 11 bases left in between. The DNA for the CDR3 is TGTGCCAGCAGTTTGCACAGGGCGGCTAACTATGGCTACACCTTC. Encoded protein: CASSLHRAANYGYTF.

The chain is built from TRBV28 and TRBJ2-7; 9 bases are shared with TRBD1. This CDR3 has 17 residues. CDR1 and CDR2 from the germline V gene are MDHEN and SYDVKM. V was clipped by 3 bases and J by 1 base; unmatched bases: 10. CDR3 sequence: CASSFPMWDRASYEQYF. CDR3 coding DNA: TGTGCCAGCAGTTTCCCGATGTGGGACAGGGCTTCCTACGAGCAGTACTTC.

J is TRBJ1-5 and V is TRBV28, with D possibly being TRBD1 (5 bases). The V gene lost 6 bases and the J gene lost 9 bases, with 12 bases spanning the gap. The V gene's germline CDR1 is MDHEN and CDR2 SYDVKM. This CDR3 is 12 amino acids long. CDR3 residues: CASRPGQSPQHF. In DNA form, the CDR3 reads TGTGCCAGCAGGCCAGGGCAGTCGCCCCAGCATTTT.

This chain joins TRBV9 and TRBJ2-2; 10 bases agree with TRBD2. Trimming removed 3 bases from V and 6 bases from J; junction bases left unmatched: 5. CDR1 and CDR2 (germline): SGDLS, YYNGEE. This CDR3 contains 15 residues. The CDR3 sequence is CASSGSGGASGELFF. The DNA of the CDR3 is TGTGCCAGCAGCGGGAGCGGGGGGGCCTCCGGGGAGCTGTTTTTT.

This chain uses TRBV7-3 with TRBJ2-1, with 11 bases identical to TRBD2. This CDR3 has 17 residues. Germline CDR1 is SGHTA and CDR2 is FQGTGA. Unmatched junction bases numbered 15, after V lost 5 bases and J lost 9 bases. Here the CDR3 reads CASSLQYSGGATGEQFF. In nucleotides, the CDR3 is TGTGCCAGCAGCCTCCAATATAGCGGGGGGGCCACGGGTGAGCAGTTCTTC.

The chain links TRBV4-1 to TRBJ1-1; D uncertain. CDR1 is MGHRA, CDR2 YSYEKL, per germline. Trimming took 0 bases from V and 5 from J, leaving 10 bases between them. The CDR3 has 14 residues. CDR3 loop: CASSQDPSRTEAFF. CDR3 sequence (DNA): TGCGCCAGCAGCCAAGATCCGAGTCGGACTGAAGCTTTCTTT.

The CDR3 region is CASSLEGLVPYNEQFF. Here the CDR3 DNA reads TGTGCCAGCAGCTTAGAGGGACTAGTTCCCTACAATGAGCAGTTCTTC. V is TRBV7-2 and J is TRBJ2-1; 8 bases align to TRBD2. Germline trimming cut 1 base from V and 2 bases from J; bases unmatched to any gene: 4. In germline, CDR1 is SGHTA, CDR2 FQGNSA. The CDR3 is made up of 16 amino acids.

This clone was counted once. J is TRBJ1-4 and V is TRBV15; D ambiguous. The CDR3 runs to 13 residues. Germline CDR1 reads LNHNV; CDR2 reads YYDKDF (reference sequence). Between the trimmed V and J ends, which lost 5 bases and 7 bases, there was a span of 11 bases. The CDR3 DNA follows: TGTGCCACCAGCCCCACAGCTGGTGAAAAACTGTTTTTT. Translating it yields CATSPTAGEKLFF.